The count of the clone carrying this T cell receptor beta chain is one. Antigen unknown. Time point denoted: baseline, week 1 (first vaccination visit). The treatment here: pre-vaccination baseline after standard-of-care therapy. Astrocytomas found in donors were new, WHO grade 3 or 4, IDH1-mutant and ATRX-lost. Germline assignment: CDR1 SGHNT and CDR2 YYREEE (reference sequence). Trimming stripped 4 bases from V and 3 bases from J, with 10 bases between. The length of the CDR3 is 13 residues. This entry is derived from a study of a mutant IDH1 vaccine in newly diagnosed glioma. About the research overall: Treated patients were roughly 62% male, about 38% female, mean age around 40 years. The therapy given earlier, which was standard therapy, consisted of radiotherapy, temozolomide, or both, and most of the patients received both. Study-level results: Among top peripheral T cell clonotypes, changes seemed unrelated to pseudoprogression.

TCRdb's table, derived via immunoSEQ multiplex PCR, lists solely in-frame clones and lacks some. The sample lists 50,000 to 75,000 clones, more than 85% occurring once. The sample in question was PBMCs, obtained from a glioma patient treated with radiotherapy, temozolomide or both. The rearrangement uses TRBV5-4 and TRBJ2-5; possibly TRBD2 for D (6 bases). The origin of this receptor is a man aged 50 to 59 with glioma. The CDR3 nucleotides read TGTGCCAGCAGCGTCCGACTAGAAGAGACCCAGTACTTC. It codes for CASSVRLEETQYF.